A selection of T cell receptor beta chains follows, all from one sample in a study of high-grade serous ovarian cancer treatment subgroups. Clones were read by immunoSEQ multiplex PCR, and TCRdb kept only the in-frame ones, dropping some. Found here are about 4,100 clones, about 69% of them singletons; the top ten hold roughly 12%. The sample comprised tumor tissue. These receptors were collected from a human donor with high-grade serous ovarian cancer. CDR3s include the opening cysteine and the closing phenylalanine or tryptophan. The D gene is left open where the match is weak. Rows give clone size only sometimes, using once, few, many, or a class for an expanded clone.

NA,TRBV5-6,NA,14,TRBJ1-1,TGTGCCAGCAGCTTAAGAGGGGCCCTTCTTGAAGCTTTCTTT,CASSLRGALLEAFF
NA,TRBV20-1,few,11,TRBJ1-2,TGCAGTGCTAGTCTAGGGAATGGCTACACCTTC,CSASLGNGYTF
TRBD2,TRBV27,NA,15,TRBJ2-7,TGTGCCAGCGTTCCAACGGGACTAAGCCGAAACGAGCAGTACTTC,CASVPTGLSRNEQYF
NA,TRBV6-5,NA,14,TRBJ1-4,TGTGCCAGCAGTACCATCTCAGGGGTGGAAAAACTGTTTTTT,CASSTISGVEKLFF
NA,TRBV19,NA,13,TRBJ1-5,TGTGCCAGTAGTATAGATGTGGGGAAACGGGAGCATTTT,CASSIDVGKREHF
NA,TRBV18,few,14,TRBJ1-5,TGTGCCAGCTCTAGGGCTTATAGCAATCAGCCCCAGCATTTT,CASSRAYSNQPQHF
NA,TRBV4-3,large,15,TRBJ2-7,TGCGCCAGCAGCCAAGATAAGGTATTCAGGGACGAGCAGTACTTC,CASSQDKVFRDEQYF
NA,TRBV6-5,few,13,TRBJ1-2,TGTGCCAGCAGTGAGAGGAAAACAGGGCCCCCTCCCTTC,CASSERKTGPPPF
NA,TRBV19,few,14,TRBJ1-1,TGTGCCAGTAGTACCCTGGGGACGGTCGCTGAAGCTTTCTTT,CASSTLGTVAEAFF
NA,TRBV9,few,19,TRBJ1-1,TGTGCCAGCAGCGCTTCCCTGACGGGGGCGGGGAGGGAGGACACTGAAGCTTTCTTT,CASSASLTGAGREDTEAFF
NA,TRBV6-5,large,16,TRBJ2-1,TGTGCCAGCAGTTACTCCCCCAGGACGGTCTACAATGAGCAGTTCTTC,CASSYSPRTVYNEQFF
TRBD1,TRBV19,large,14,TRBJ1-4,TGTGCCAGTAGTATCATAGGGGGCGGCGAAAAACTGTTTTTT,CASSIIGGGEKLFF
NA,TRBV4-3,NA,15,TRBJ1-2,TGCGCCAGCAGCCAAGGGGCAGAGTTTAACTATGGCTACACCTTC,CASSQGAEFNYGYTF
TRBD1,TRBV15,NA,17,TRBJ1-3,TGTGCCACCAGCAGAGGCCATCGGACAGGCTCTGGAAACACCATATATTTT,CATSRGHRTGSGNTIYF
NA,TRBV27,few,16,TRBJ1-5,TGTGCCAGCAGTCCAGATGACAGTTATAGCAATCAGCCCCAGCATTTT,CASSPDDSYSNQPQHF
TRBD2,TRBV19,NA,17,TRBJ2-2,TGTGCCAGTACCAAAGGTCCTAGCGGGGGATACACCGGGGAGCTGTTTTTT,CASTKGPSGGYTGELFF
TRBD1,TRBV7-9,NA,16,TRBJ2-2,TGTGCCAGCAGCTCCAATAGGGACAGTAACACCGGGGAGCTGTTTTTT,CASSSNRDSNTGELFF
NA,TRBV12-2,NA,17,TRBJ1-3,TGTGCAAGTCGCATAAAGTTGCCGACAGGGGCTGGAAACACCATATATTTT,CASRIKLPTGAGNTIYF
NA,TRBV7-9,large,14,TRBJ2-5,TGTGCCAGCAGCTTTGCACTCGGGGAAGAGACCCAGTACTTC,CASSFALGEETQYF
NA,TRBV7-7,NA,13,TRBJ1-1,TGTGCCAGCAGCTTAGGTACAGGGAGTGAAGCTTTCTTT,CASSLGTGSEAFF
NA,TRBV6-6,NA,13,TRBJ1-3,TGTGCCAGCAGAGGCCCGGGGGCAGTCACCATATATTTT,CASRGPGAVTIYF
TRBD1,TRBV29-1,NA,13,TRBJ1-1,TGCAGCGTTAACAGGGGTTCGATCACTGAAGCTTTCTTT,CSVNRGSITEAFF
NA,TRBV9,NA,14,TRBJ1-2,TGTGCCAGCAGCGGTACCGGGTCCAACTATGGCTACACCTTC,CASSGTGSNYGYTF
TRBD1,TRBV19,few,15,TRBJ1-5,TGTGCCAGTAACGTGGACAGGGCATCAGATCAGCCCCAGCATTTT,CASNVDRASDQPQHF
NA,TRBV7-7,NA,15,TRBJ2-1,TGTGCTAGCAGCATAGGGGCAGGCTCCTACAATGAGCAGTTCTTC,CASSIGAGSYNEQFF
NA,TRBV19,NA,13,TRBJ2-7,TGTGCCAGTAGTATAACCGGGTTCCACGAGCAGTACTTC,CASSITGFHEQYF
TRBD2,TRBV19,NA,15,TRBJ2-1,TGTGCCAGCAGCCTCGGAGCGGGGATCTACAATGAGCAGTTCTTC,CASSLGAGIYNEQFF
NA,TRBV6-5,NA,11,TRBJ1-6,TGTGCCAGCGGGGTGGTTTCACCCCTCCACTTT,CASGVVSPLHF
TRBD2,TRBV5-1,once,18,TRBJ2-7,TGCGCCAGCAGCTTCGGGACTAGCGGGGGGGCCTCTACCTACGAGCAGTACTTC,CASSFGTSGGASTYEQYF
NA,TRBV11-2,medium-sized,15,TRBJ2-1,TGTGCCAGCAGCTTAGGAGGGGCGTCCTACAATGAGCAGTTCTTC,CASSLGGASYNEQFF
NA,TRBV6-5,NA,15,TRBJ1-2,TGTGCCAGCAGTTCCCAGCCGGGAGTTAACTATGGCTACACCTTC,CASSSQPGVNYGYTF
NA,TRBV9,NA,15,TRBJ1-2,TGTGCCAGCAGCCGGGACGGCCGGGTGGAGGGTGGCTACACCTTC,CASSRDGRVEGGYTF
TRBD1,TRBV5-1,few,12,TRBJ2-7,TGCGCCAGCAGTAGGGACAGCTACGAGCAGTACTTC,CASSRDSYEQYF
TRBD1,TRBV6-6,NA,14,TRBJ1-1,TGTGCCAGCACCTTGGTGGACAGGGGCACTGAAGCTTTCTTT,CASTLVDRGTEAFF
NA,TRBV7-2,NA,13,TRBJ2-7,TGTGCCAGCAGGTTTACTGGTGCCTACGAGCAGTACTTC,CASRFTGAYEQYF
TRBD1,TRBV7-2,NA,12,TRBJ1-1,TGTGCCAGCAGCTTAAGACAGGGGCGGGCTTTCTTT,CASSLRQGRAFF
NA,TRBV9,few,14,TRBJ2-7,TGTGCCAGCACGGAAACAGGCGGCACCTACGAGCAGTACTTC,CASTETGGTYEQYF
TRBD1,TRBV6-6,few,16,TRBJ1-4,TGTGCCAGCAGTTTGGGGATAGGGGGCGTGGGTGAAAAACTGTTTTTT,CASSLGIGGVGEKLFF
TRBD1,TRBV2,NA,14,TRBJ2-7,TGTGCCAGCAGTGAAGGGGGACAGAACTACGAGCAGTACTTC,CASSEGGQNYEQYF
NA,TRBV7-6,NA,14,TRBJ2-1,TGTGCCAGCAGCTTAGGCGGGACGGAGGGTGAGCAGTTCTTC,CASSLGGTEGEQFF
NA,TRBV6-5,NA,14,TRBJ1-1,TGTGCCAGCAGTGCCAACAGGATAAACACTGAAGCTTTCTTT,CASSANRINTEAFF
NA,TRBV7-3,NA,15,TRBJ1-2,TGTGCCAGCAGCTTCTTGCCTGGGCAGGACTATGGCTACACCTTC,CASSFLPGQDYGYTF
TRBD1,TRBV5-1,NA,17,TRBJ2-2,TGCGCCAGCAGCAAGGGACAGGGGCCCCTCGGCACCGGGGAGCTGTTTTTT,CASSKGQGPLGTGELFF
TRBD1,TRBV19,NA,15,TRBJ2-2,TGTGCCAGTAGTGTGCGGGACAGGGTCACCGGGGAGCTGTTTTTT,CASSVRDRVTGELFF
NA,TRBV6-1,once,14,TRBJ2-1,TGTGCCAGCAGTGTACCGACAGACTACAATGAGCAGTTCTTC,CASSVPTDYNEQFF
TRBD1,TRBV5-1,NA,14,TRBJ1-6,TGCGCCAGCAGCTTGATGGACAGGGATTCACCCCTCCACTTT,CASSLMDRDSPLHF
NA,TRBV7-9,NA,15,TRBJ2-7,TGTGCCAGCAGCGGCGGGTGGCAGAGAAGGGGCGAGCAGTACTTC,CASSGGWQRRGEQYF
NA,TRBV19,few,15,TRBJ2-7,TGTGCCAGTAGTATAGAGGCAGATCCCTCCCACGAGCAGTACTTC,CASSIEADPSHEQYF
TRBD1,TRBV12-5,NA,14,TRBJ1-4,TGTGCTAGTGGTTCCGGGACAGGAGACGAAAAACTGTTTTTT,CASGSGTGDEKLFF
NA,TRBV18,NA,14,TRBJ1-4,TGTGCCAGCTCGTCGGGGTCCACTAATGAAAAACTGTTTTTT,CASSSGSTNEKLFF
NA,TRBV6-5,NA,14,TRBJ2-1,TGTGCCAGCAGTTACTCGGCAGGGGGGGATGAGCAGTTCTTC,CASSYSAGGDEQFF
NA,TRBV7-9,few,13,TRBJ1-2,TGTGCCAGCAGCTTTCAAACAGCCTATGGCTACACCTTC,CASSFQTAYGYTF
NA,TRBV9,NA,13,TRBJ2-7,TGTGCCAGCAGCGTAGTGGACTCCTACGAGCAGTACTTC,CASSVVDSYEQYF